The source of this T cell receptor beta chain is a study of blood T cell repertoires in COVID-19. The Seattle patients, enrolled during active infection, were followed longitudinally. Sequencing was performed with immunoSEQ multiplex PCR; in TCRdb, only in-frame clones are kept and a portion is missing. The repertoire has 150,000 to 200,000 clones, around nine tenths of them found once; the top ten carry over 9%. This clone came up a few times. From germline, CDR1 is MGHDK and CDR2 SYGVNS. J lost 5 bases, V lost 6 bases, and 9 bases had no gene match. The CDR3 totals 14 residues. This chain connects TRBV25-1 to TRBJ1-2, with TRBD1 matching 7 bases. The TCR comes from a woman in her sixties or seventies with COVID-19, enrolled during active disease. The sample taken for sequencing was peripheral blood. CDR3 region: CASSRDGTEYGYTF. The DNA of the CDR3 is TGTGCCAGCAGCCGAGACGGGACAGAGTATGGCTACACCTTC.